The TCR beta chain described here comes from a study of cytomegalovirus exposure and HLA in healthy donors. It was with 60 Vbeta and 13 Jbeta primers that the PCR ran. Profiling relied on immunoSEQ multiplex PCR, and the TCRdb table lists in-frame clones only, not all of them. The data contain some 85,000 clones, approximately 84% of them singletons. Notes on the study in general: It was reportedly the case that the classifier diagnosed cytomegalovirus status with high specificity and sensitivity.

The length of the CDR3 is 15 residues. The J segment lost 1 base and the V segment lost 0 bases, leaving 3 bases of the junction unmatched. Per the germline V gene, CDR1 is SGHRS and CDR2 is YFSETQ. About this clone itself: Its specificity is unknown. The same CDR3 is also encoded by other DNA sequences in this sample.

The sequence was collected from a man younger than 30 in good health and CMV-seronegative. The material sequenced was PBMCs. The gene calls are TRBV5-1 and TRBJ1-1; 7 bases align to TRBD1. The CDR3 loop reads CASSLGGQKNTEAFF. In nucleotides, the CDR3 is TGCGCCAGCAGCTTGGGGGGACAGAAGAACACTGAAGCTTTCTTT.